This T cell receptor beta chain comes out of a study of tumor-infiltrating lymphocytes in primary liver carcinoma. At the level of the study: Surgical resection served as treatment for the primary liver carcinoma of these patients. The neoplasms were of stage T1-T3 N0M0, with dimensions of about 4.2 to 11 cm across.

Germline DNA was also extracted, and blood RNA derived from unsorted whole blood. From 500 ng total RNA, TCR beta cDNA was generated with a primer in the constant region. Researchers made the TCR beta libraries by running three nested multiplex PCR rounds with slightly modified ARM-PCR. TRBV1-TRBV30 forward primers paired with a C-beta reverse primer were used in the first two PCR rounds, which ran approximately 10 cycles each. TCRdb analysed the multiplex PCR reads with MiXCR anew, one entry per CDR3 protein. In the table there are approximately 310,000 distinct CDR3 sequences, 60% to 80% of which are singletons. Comment on this clonotype: The target antigen is unknown. This may be a read error, as it is one base from a much larger clone.

Whole-study results and caveats: It was tumor-adjacent and tumor-blood pairs that overlapped less than tumor region pairs did.

Germline V lookup: CDR1 MNHNS, CDR2 SASEGT. Between the trimmed V and J ends, which lost 7 bases and 1 base, there was a span of 13 bases. This CDR3 contains 14 residues. Sequencing input: peripheral blood. V gene TRBV6-1 combines with J gene TRBJ1-2, with D possibly TRBD1 on 6 matching bases. The sequence was collected from a man aged 35-49 years with primary liver carcinoma and hepatitis B virus infection. This CDR3 is CASNPSDSNYGYTF. The CDR3 DNA reads as TGTGCCAGCAATCCTTCGGACAGTAACTATGGCTACACCTTC.